Following are 32 T cell receptor beta chains from one sample sequenced in a study of blood T cell repertoires in COVID-19. TCRdb's copy holds only in-frame clones and misses some; the assay was immunoSEQ multiplex PCR. The table has about 120,000 clones, about four fifths seen once. The sample consisted of peripheral blood. These receptors came from a human donor in a cohort sampled during active COVID-19.

The rearrangement uses TRBV10-3 and TRBJ1-1; possibly TRBD1 for D (5 bases). V was shortened by 7 bases and J by 2 bases, with 11 bases between the two germline ends. CDR1 is ENHRY, CDR2 SYGVKD, per germline. There are 13 residues in the CDR3. CDR3 in DNA: TGTGCCATCACGGGGGAGACCAACACTGAAGCTTTCTTT. This gives the protein CAITGETNTEAFF.

This clone was seen a handful of times. The gene calls are TRBV15 and TRBJ2-7, with D possibly TRBD2 on 6 matching bases. The CDR3 loop spans 15 amino acids. Trimming stripped 0 bases from V and 5 bases from J, with 14 bases between. CDR1 and CDR2 (germline): LNHNV, YYDKDF (reference sequence). The CDR3 nucleotides are TGTGCCACCAGCAGAGATTTTGGGGGGATAGACGAGCAGTACTTC. It codes for CATSRDFGGIDEQYF.

The chain carries TRBV4-3 and TRBJ2-7, with D perhaps TRBD1 (6 bases). CDR3 length equals 14 residues. Germline V CDR1 and CDR2: LGHNA, YSLEER. The V and J ends lost 4 bases and 1 base respectively, with 11 bases between them. CDR3 nucleotide sequence: TGCGCCAGCAGCCGCGACAGGCGGTCCTACGAGCAGTACTTC. Protein sequence: CASSRDRRSYEQYF.

For the CDR3, the DNA is TGTGCCAGCAGTCCAAGTCGGGGTCCCTACGAGCAGTACTTC. Its protein product is CASSPSRGPYEQYF. J is TRBJ2-7 and V is TRBV6-5, with D maybe TRBD2 (5 bases). CDR1 MNHEY and CDR2 SVGAGI come from the germline V gene. Trimming took 5 bases from V and 2 from J, leaving 13 bases between them. The CDR3 is made up of 14 amino acids.

The gene calls are TRBV27 and TRBJ2-1; a possible D gene is TRBD1 (5 bases). CDR1 is MNHEY, CDR2 SMNVEV, per germline (reference sequence). The CDR3 covers 15 residues. Trimming pared 4 bases from V and 6 bases from J, leaving 16 bases between. CDR3 sequence (DNA): TGTGCCAGCAGTTCAGTGGTGACAGACCGCAATGAGCAGTTCTTC. It translates to CASSSVVTDRNEQFF.

V gene TRBV20-1 combines with J gene TRBJ1-1; D is perhaps TRBD1 (6 bases). Between the trimmed V and J ends, which lost 3 bases and 5 bases, there was a span of 10 bases. Germline assignment: CDR1 DFQATT and CDR2 SNEGSKA (reference sequence). The CDR3 loop spans 12 amino acids. This CDR3 reads CSASPGVTEAFF. The CDR3 DNA reads TGCAGTGCTAGTCCAGGGGTTACTGAAGCTTTCTTT.

The chain couples TRBV28 to TRBJ2-2, with TRBD1 identical over 7 bases. Losses at the gene ends were 6 bases for V and 4 bases for J; bases not matched to a gene: 8. CDR3 length: 15 amino acids. Per germline, CDR1 MDHEN and CDR2 SYDVKM. In DNA, the CDR3 is TGTGCCAGCAGCCGGACAGGTCGCACCACCGGGGAGCTGTTTTTT. Its protein is CASSRTGRTTGELFF.

The V and J genes are TRBV13 and TRBJ1-1; D possibly corresponds to TRBD1 (6 bases). The CDR3 spans 17 residues. Germline values: CDR1 PRHDT, CDR2 FYEKMQ (reference sequence). Trimming removed 5 bases at V and 3 bases at J, with 22 bases between. This CDR3 is CASSQITTGYGDTEAFF. Written as DNA, the CDR3 is TGTGCCAGCAGCCAAATCACCACAGGGTATGGAGACACTGAAGCTTTCTTT.

The count of this clone is one. The CDR3 loop reads CASSVLGSTHEQYF. In DNA form, the CDR3 reads TGTGCCAGCAGCGTCCTCGGGTCTACCCACGAGCAGTACTTC. The chain recombines TRBV9 with TRBJ2-7; D ambiguous. The V gene lost 2 bases and the J gene lost 5 bases, with 14 bases spanning the gap. In germline, CDR1 is SGDLS, CDR2 YYNGEE. The CDR3 is 14 amino acids. Drawing the rest from reference TRBV9 and TRBJ2-7, the complete variable domain is DSGVTQTPKHLITATGQRVTLRCSPRSGDLSVYWYQQSLDQGLQFLIQYYNGEERAKGNILERFSAQQFPDLHSELNLSSLELGDSALYFCASSVLGSTHEQYFGPGTRLTVT.

This clone was observed a handful of times. This chain links TRBV29-1 with TRBJ1-1; 9 bases map to TRBD1. In germline, CDR1 is SQVTM, CDR2 ANQGSEA. The CDR3 sequence is 14 residues long. V trimming: 1 base; J trimming: 5 bases; junction bases outside the gene matches: 5. The DNA for the CDR3 is TGCAGCGTTGAAGGAGGGGACAGGGCGACTGAAGCTTTCTTT. Residues: CSVEGGDRATEAFF.

The V gene is TRBV9, the J gene TRBJ2-5; 14 nucleotides match TRBD2. V dropped 4 bases and J dropped 2; count of bases not matched to a gene: 4. CDR3 length: 16 amino acids. CDR1 and CDR2 from the germline V gene are SGDLS and YYNGEE. The CDR3 DNA follows: TGTGCCAGCAGCCCCGGACTAGCGGGGGGACAAGAGACCCAGTACTTC. Protein: CASSPGLAGGQETQYF. Full variable domain (outside the CDR3, taken from reference TRBV9 and TRBJ2-5): DSGVTQTPKHLITATGQRVTLRCSPRSGDLSVYWYQQSLDQGLQFLIQYYNGEERAKGNILERFSAQQFPDLHSELNLSSLELGDSALYFCASSPGLAGGQETQYFGPGTRLLVL.

The chain uses TRBV7-9 and TRBJ2-1; maybe TRBD2 (6 bases). Germline lookup yields CDR1 SEHNR and CDR2 FQNEAQ (reference sequence). The ends were cut back, 1 base at V and 5 bases at J, with 15 bases in the middle. This CDR3 comprises 16 residues. The CDR3 DNA reads TGTGCCAGCAGCTTAGGACTAGGGGATTTCAACAATGAGCAGTTCTTC. It encodes CASSLGLGDFNNEQFF.

This chain uses TRBV28 with TRBJ2-1; D call uncertain. The CDR3 is made up of 12 amino acids. The germline V and J ends were trimmed by 5 bases and 3 bases, with 5 bases remaining between them. CDR1 is MDHEN, CDR2 SYDVKM, per germline. The CDR3: CASSPNYNEQFF. CDR3 bases: TGTGCCAGCAGTCCCAACTACAATGAGCAGTTCTTC.

This clone was observed a handful of times. This sequence joins TRBV11-2 and TRBJ2-7; D is possibly TRBD1 (5 bases). Germline CDR1 and CDR2: SGHAT and FQNNGV. The CDR3 has 12 residues. The V end was cut by 3 bases, the J end by 5 bases, with 8 bases between. CDR3 DNA sequence: TGTGCCAGCAGCTTTCCAGGGAACGAGCAGTACTTC. Translation: CASSFPGNEQYF.

This clone was counted between two and nine times. This chain uses TRBV27 with TRBJ1-2; D gene uncertain. The V end was cut by 6 bases, the J end by 5 bases, with 19 bases between. The CDR3 sequence is 15 residues long. The germline V gene has CDR1 MNHEY and CDR2 SMNVEV (reference sequence). The DNA for the CDR3 is TGTGCCAGCAGGGCTGGGGAGTCAGCACGATATGGCTACACCTTC. Its translation is CASRAGESARYGYTF.

The V and J genes are TRBV25-1 and TRBJ1-2; 9 bases are shared with TRBD1. J was trimmed by 6 bases and V by 4 bases; bases with no gene match: 12. In germline, CDR1 is MGHDK, CDR2 SYGVNS. The CDR3 covers 16 residues. The CDR3 protein is CASSGNGTGTSNGYTF. CDR3 sequence (DNA): TGTGCCAGCAGTGGAAACGGGACAGGGACCTCGAATGGCTACACCTTC.

The V and J genes are TRBV6-5 and TRBJ2-2, with D perhaps TRBD1 (6 bases). This CDR3 spans 15 amino acids. Per germline, CDR1 MNHEY and CDR2 SVGAGI. The V end was cut by 6 bases, the J end by 0 bases, with 11 bases between. CDR3 DNA: TGTGCCAGCAGCGCAGGGGACACGAACACCGGGGAGCTGTTTTTT. Amino acids: CASSAGDTNTGELFF.

This clone was counted a single time. The CDR3 protein is CASSLTQGDYQPQHF. As DNA, the CDR3 is TGTGCCAGCAGCTTAACACAGGGGGACTATCAGCCCCAGCATTTT. This rearrangement joins TRBV7-9 to TRBJ1-5, with 8 bases fitting TRBD1. There are 15 residues in the CDR3. The J segment lost 5 bases and the V segment lost 2 bases, leaving 5 bases of the junction unmatched. The germline V gene has CDR1 SEHNR and CDR2 FQNEAQ (reference sequence).

The chain joins TRBV18 to TRBJ2-1, with 7 bases fitting TRBD1. This CDR3 region has 13 residues. V lost 8 bases, J lost 5 bases, and 6 bases stayed unmatched. The germline CDR1 and CDR2 sequences are KGHSH and LQKENI. CDR3 DNA: TGTGCCAGCGCAGACAGGGTCAACAATGAGCAGTTCTTC. It translates to CASADRVNNEQFF.

This chain links TRBV27 with TRBJ2-7, with 7 bases aligning to TRBD1. The V and J ends lost 1 base and 0 bases, in that order; junction bases with no gene match: 3. The CDR3 is 15 residues long. The germline V gene has CDR1 MNHEY and CDR2 SMNVEV (reference sequence). The DNA of the CDR3 is TGTGCCAGCAGTTTATTGGGGACAGTCTCCTACGAGCAGTACTTC. Protein sequence: CASSLLGTVSYEQYF.

The CDR3 DNA reads TGTGCCAGCTCACCGGGACAGGGGGCTACAGATACGCAGTATTTT. Its translation: CASSPGQGATDTQYF. V and J are TRBV18 and TRBJ2-3; TRBD1 aligns across 12 bases. V gave up 3 bases and J gave up 3 bases; unmatched junction bases: 1. From germline, CDR1 is KGHSH and CDR2 LQKENI. The CDR3 is 15 residues long.

The chain is built from TRBV30 and TRBJ2-1; no firm D call. The CDR3 is 14 amino acids. Germline V gene data show CDR1 as GTSNPN and CDR2 as SVGIG (reference sequence). Trimming stripped 8 bases from V and 0 bases from J, with 14 bases between. DNA for the CDR3: TGTGCCGGGGTAAGCGCGAGCTCCTACAATGAGCAGTTCTTC. It yields the protein CAGVSASSYNEQFF.

The chain uses TRBV6-5 and TRBJ1-2, with 8 bases identical to TRBD1. This CDR3 has 16 amino acids. CDR1 MNHEY and CDR2 SVGAGI come from the germline V gene. After removal of 4 bases from V and 5 bases from J, the junction contained 12 bases not matched to a gene. In nucleotides, the CDR3 is TGTGCCAGCAGTTCAGGCCCGGACAGGGTTGGGTATGGCTACACCTTC. It is translated as CASSSGPDRVGYGYTF.

The chain joins TRBV30 to TRBJ1-6, with D perhaps TRBD1 (5 bases). The CDR3 is made up of 13 amino acids. V was trimmed by 8 bases and J by 5 bases, leaving 13 bases between them. The germline CDR1 and CDR2 sequences are GTSNPN and SVGIG (reference sequence). The CDR3 loop is CALGGSHNSPLHF. As DNA, the CDR3 is TGTGCCCTGGGGGGTTCCCATAATTCACCCCTCCACTTT.

The rearrangement joins TRBV27 to TRBJ1-1; 7 positions match TRBD1. J gave up 6 bases and V 7 bases, and 11 bases lay outside the gene matches. Germline-derived CDR1 and CDR2 are MNHEY and SMNVEV (reference sequence). This CDR3 spans 14 amino acids. CDR3 sequence: CASTIYPGGAEAFF. As DNA, the CDR3 is TGTGCCAGCACCATATACCCAGGGGGTGCTGAAGCTTTCTTT.

This clone came up a few times. The chain recombines TRBV7-2 with TRBJ2-7; the D is unclear. CDR3 length equals 12 residues. Germline CDR1 reads SGHTA; CDR2 reads FQGNSA. The V end was cut by 6 bases, the J end by 1 base, with 7 bases between. DNA of the CDR3: TGTGCCAGCAGGGGCAGGTCCTACGAGCAGTACTTC. This gives the protein CASRGRSYEQYF.

This clone has only one observation. The chain uses TRBV24-1 and TRBJ2-7, with D perhaps TRBD1 (5 bases). Germline loops: CDR1 KGHDR, CDR2 SFDVKD. The V gene lost 1 base and the J gene lost 5 bases, with 8 bases spanning the gap. This CDR3 region has 13 residues. The CDR3: CATSDFRAHEQYF. DNA of the CDR3: TGTGCCACCAGTGATTTCAGGGCCCACGAGCAGTACTTC.

This clone was found a few times. This chain links TRBV3-1 (or the pseudogene TRBV3-2) with TRBJ2-2; 9 bases are a match to TRBD1. The CDR3 runs to 20 residues. Germline values: CDR1 LGHDT, CDR2 YNNKEL (reference sequence). V was clipped by 0 bases and J by 0 bases; unmatched bases: 11. CDR3 sequence: CASSQERFRTGVPNTGELFF. The CDR3, as DNA: TGTGCCAGCAGCCAAGAAAGATTCAGGACAGGGGTCCCGAACACCGGGGAGCTGTTTTTT.

V and J are TRBV7-2 and TRBJ1-3; D is unresolved. The CDR3 consists of 15 residues. Deletions cut 1 base from V and 4 bases from J, with 11 bases between. CDR1 and CDR2 (germline): SGHTA, FQGNSA. The CDR3 here is CASSLEPPSGNTIYF. For the CDR3, the DNA is TGTGCCAGCAGCTTAGAGCCACCGTCCGGAAACACCATATATTTT. Full variable domain (missing parts from reference TRBV7-2 and TRBJ1-3): GAGVSQSPSNKVTEKGKDVELRCDPISGHTALYWYRQSLGQGLEFLIYFQGNSAPDKSGLPSDRFSAERTGGSVSTLTIQRTQQEDSAVYLCASSLEPPSGNTIYFGEGSWLTVV.

The J gene is TRBJ1-4, the V gene TRBV7-2; a weak D match, TRBD1 (6 bases). V was pared by 3 bases and J by 8 bases, with 13 bases between. This CDR3 has 14 amino acids. Germline loops: CDR1 SGHTA, CDR2 FQGNSA. CDR3 sequence: CASSLQGKREKLFF. CDR3 in DNA: TGTGCCAGCAGCTTGCAGGGGAAGCGCGAAAAACTGTTTTTT.

This clone was detected a few times. The chain is built from TRBV24-1 and TRBJ2-3; 12 positions match TRBD2. The CDR3 is 16 amino acids. Germline-derived CDR1 and CDR2 are KGHDR and SFDVKD. Losses at the gene ends were 4 bases for V and 5 bases for J; bases not matched to a gene: 6. The CDR3, as DNA: TGTGCCACCAGTGAGGGACTACTAGCGGGGGGAGATACGCAGTATTTT. The encoded protein is CATSEGLLAGGDTQYF.

The V call is TRBV5-1, the J call TRBJ2-2; possible D gene TRBD1, 5 bases. The germline V gene has CDR1 SGHRS and CDR2 YFSETQ. V was trimmed by 6 bases and J by 3 bases, leaving 18 bases between them. This CDR3 spans 16 amino acids. As DNA, the CDR3 is TGCGCCAGCAACCTAAGGCCAGGGATGGACACCGGGGAGCTGTTTTTT. Translation gives CASNLRPGMDTGELFF. Supplemented by reference TRBV5-1 and TRBJ2-2, the full variable domain reads KAGVTQTPRYLIKTRGQQVTLSCSPISGHRSVSWYQQTPGQGLQFLFEYFSETQRNKGNFPGRFSGRQFSNSRSEMNVSTLELGDSALYLCASNLRPGMDTGELFFGEGSRLTVL.